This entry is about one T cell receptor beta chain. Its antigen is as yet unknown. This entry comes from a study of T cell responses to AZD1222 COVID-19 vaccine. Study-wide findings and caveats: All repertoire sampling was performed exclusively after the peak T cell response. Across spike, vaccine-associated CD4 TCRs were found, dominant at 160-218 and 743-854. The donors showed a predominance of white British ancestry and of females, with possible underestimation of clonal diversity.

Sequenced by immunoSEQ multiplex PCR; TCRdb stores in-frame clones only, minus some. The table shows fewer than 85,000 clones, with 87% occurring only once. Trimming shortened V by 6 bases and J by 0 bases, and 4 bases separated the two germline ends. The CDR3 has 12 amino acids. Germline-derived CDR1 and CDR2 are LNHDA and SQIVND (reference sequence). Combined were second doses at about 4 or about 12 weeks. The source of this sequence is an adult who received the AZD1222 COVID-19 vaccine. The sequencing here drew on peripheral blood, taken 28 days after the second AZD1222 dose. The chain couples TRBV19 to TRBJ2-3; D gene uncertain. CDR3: CASRTSTDTQYF. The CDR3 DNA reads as TGTGCCAGTAGGACCAGCACAGATACGCAGTATTTT. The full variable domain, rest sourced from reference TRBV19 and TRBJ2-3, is DGGITQSPKYLFRKEGQNVTLSCEQNLNHDAMYWYRQDPGQGLRLIYYSQIVNDFQKGDIAEGYSVSREKKESFPLTVTSAQKNPTAFYLCASRTSTDTQYFGPGTRLTVL.